The sequence of this T cell receptor beta chain was determined in a study of CXCR3-negative and CXCR3-positive naive CD8 T cells. Study-level points and caveats: Naive CXCR3-negative and CXCR3-positive cells had similar TRBV-TRBJ usage; memory differed. Naive subsets showed comparable surface CD5, and TCR interaction strength was also inferred from TRB CDR3 physicochemistry.

TRB cDNA libraries were made by UMI-labeled 5' RACE. No DNA is given; TCRdb re-called the 5' RACE reads and lists each CDR3 protein once. Its table lists around 81,000 distinct CDR3 sequences. On this clonotype: Its matching antigen is unknown.

The CDR3 has 14 residues. Germline V gene sequence: CDR1 MDHEN, CDR2 SYDVKM. The clonotype comes from a human donor in good health. Some clones in this sample may be carry-over from other donors' samples. V usage is TRBV28 and J usage is TRBJ2-5. The sequenced sample was naive CXCR3- CD8+ T cells from blood. Subset indicated: CD45RO-CCR7+CD27+CD95- naive CD8+ T cells lacking CXCR3 (TNR3-). This CDR3 is CASSFMVQTETQYF. Supplemented by reference TRBV28 and TRBJ2-5, the full variable domain reads DVKVTQSSRYLVKRTGEKVFLECVQDMDHENMFWYRQDPGLGLRLIYFSYDVKMKEKGDIPEGYSVSREKKERFSLILESASTNQTSMYLCASSFMVQTETQYFGPGTRLLVL.